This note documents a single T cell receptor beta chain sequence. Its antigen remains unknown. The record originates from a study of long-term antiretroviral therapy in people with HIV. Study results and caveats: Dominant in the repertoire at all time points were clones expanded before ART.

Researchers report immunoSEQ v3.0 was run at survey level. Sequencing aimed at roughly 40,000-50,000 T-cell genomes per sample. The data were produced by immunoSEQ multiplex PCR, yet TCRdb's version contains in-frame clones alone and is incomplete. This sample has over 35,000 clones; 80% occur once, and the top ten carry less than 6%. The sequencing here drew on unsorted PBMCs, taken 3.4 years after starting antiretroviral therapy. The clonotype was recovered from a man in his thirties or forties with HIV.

DNA of the CDR3: TGTGCCAGTACCCCGGCCAGAGGTACTGGCTCTGGGGCCAACGTCCTGACTTTC. Protein product: CASTPARGTGSGANVLTF. The chain has TRBV19 and TRBJ2-6, with unresolved D. CDR1 is LNHDA, CDR2 SQIVND, per germline (reference sequence). The CDR3 extends over 18 amino acids. Trimming stripped 7 bases from V and 0 bases from J, with 19 bases between.